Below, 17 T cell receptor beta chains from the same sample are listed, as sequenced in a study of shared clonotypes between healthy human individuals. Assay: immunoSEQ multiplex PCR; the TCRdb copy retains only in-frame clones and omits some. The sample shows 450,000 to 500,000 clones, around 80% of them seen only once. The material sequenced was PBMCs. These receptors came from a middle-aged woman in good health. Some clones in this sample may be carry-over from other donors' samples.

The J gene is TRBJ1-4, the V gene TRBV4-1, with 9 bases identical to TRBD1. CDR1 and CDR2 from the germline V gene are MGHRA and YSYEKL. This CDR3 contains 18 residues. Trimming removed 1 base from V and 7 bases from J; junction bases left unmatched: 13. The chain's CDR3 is CASSQGGIPGQGSEKLFF. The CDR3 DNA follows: TGCGCCAGCAGCCAAGGTGGAATACCGGGACAGGGTTCTGAAAAACTGTTTTTT.

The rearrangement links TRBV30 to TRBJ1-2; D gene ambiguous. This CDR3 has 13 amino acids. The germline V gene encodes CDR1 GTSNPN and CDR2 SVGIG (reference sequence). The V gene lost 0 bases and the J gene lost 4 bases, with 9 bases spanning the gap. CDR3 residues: CAWSVPGFYGYTF. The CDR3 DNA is TGTGCCTGGAGTGTACCGGGATTCTATGGCTACACCTTC.

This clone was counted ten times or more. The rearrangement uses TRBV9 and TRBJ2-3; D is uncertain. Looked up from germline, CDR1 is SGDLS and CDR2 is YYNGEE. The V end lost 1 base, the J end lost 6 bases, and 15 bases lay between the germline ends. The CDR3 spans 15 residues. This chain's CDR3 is CASSVFSTLGDTQYF. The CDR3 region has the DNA TGTGCCAGCAGCGTATTTTCTACCTTAGGGGATACGCAGTATTTT.

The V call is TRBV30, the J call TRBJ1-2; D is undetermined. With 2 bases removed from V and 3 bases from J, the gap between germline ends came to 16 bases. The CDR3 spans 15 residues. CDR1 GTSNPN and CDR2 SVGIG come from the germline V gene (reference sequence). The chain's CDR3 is CAWSQLTRGYYGYTF. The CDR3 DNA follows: TGTGCCTGGAGTCAGCTGACCCGAGGGTACTATGGCTACACCTTC.

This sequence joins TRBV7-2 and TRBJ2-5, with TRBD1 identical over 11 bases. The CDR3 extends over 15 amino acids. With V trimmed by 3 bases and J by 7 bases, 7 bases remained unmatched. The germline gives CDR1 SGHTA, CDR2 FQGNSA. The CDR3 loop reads CASSFTGQGAGTQYF. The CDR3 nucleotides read TGTGCCAGCAGCTTCACCGGACAGGGGGCAGGGACCCAGTACTTC. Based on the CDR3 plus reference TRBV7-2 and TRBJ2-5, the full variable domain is GAGVSQSPSNKVTEKGKDVELRCDPISGHTALYWYRQSLGQGLEFLIYFQGNSAPDKSGLPSDRFSAERTGGSVSTLTIQRTQQEDSAVYLCASSFTGQGAGTQYFGPGTRLLVL.

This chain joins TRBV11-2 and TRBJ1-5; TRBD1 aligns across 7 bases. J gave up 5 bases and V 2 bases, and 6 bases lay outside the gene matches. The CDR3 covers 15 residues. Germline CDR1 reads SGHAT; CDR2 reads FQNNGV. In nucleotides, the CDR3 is TGTGCCAGCAGCTTAAGAGGGGGCAGTGATCAGCCCCAGCATTTT. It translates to CASSLRGGSDQPQHF.

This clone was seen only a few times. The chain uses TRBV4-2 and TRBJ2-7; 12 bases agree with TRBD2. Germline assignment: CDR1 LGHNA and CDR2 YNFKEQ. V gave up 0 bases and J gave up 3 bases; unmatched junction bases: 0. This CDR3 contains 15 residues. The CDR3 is CASSQETSGSYEQYF. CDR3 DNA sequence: TGTGCCAGCAGCCAAGAGACTAGCGGGAGCTACGAGCAGTACTTC.

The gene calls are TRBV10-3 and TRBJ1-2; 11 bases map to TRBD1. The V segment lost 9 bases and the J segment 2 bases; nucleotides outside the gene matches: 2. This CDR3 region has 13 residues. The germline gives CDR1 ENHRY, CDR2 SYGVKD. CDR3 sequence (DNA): TGTGCCATAGGGACAGGGGGAAACTATGGCTACACCTTC. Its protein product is CAIGTGGNYGYTF.

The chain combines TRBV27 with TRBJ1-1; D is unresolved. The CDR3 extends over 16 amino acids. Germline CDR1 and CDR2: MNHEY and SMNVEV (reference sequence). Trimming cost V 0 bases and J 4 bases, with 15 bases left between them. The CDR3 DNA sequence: TGTGCCAGCAGTTTATCGCCCCCAATTTTGCGCACTGAAGCTTTCTTT. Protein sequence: CASSLSPPILRTEAFF.

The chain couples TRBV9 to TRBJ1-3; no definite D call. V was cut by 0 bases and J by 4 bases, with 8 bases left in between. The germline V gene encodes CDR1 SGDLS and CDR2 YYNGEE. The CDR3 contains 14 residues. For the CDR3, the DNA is TGTGCCAGCAGCGTAGTCGGCACAGGAAACACCATATATTTT. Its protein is CASSVVGTGNTIYF.

CDR3 residues: CASSVGWGNEQFF. CDR3 nucleotides: TGTGCCAGCAGCGTAGGTTGGGGTAATGAGCAGTTCTTC. The rearrangement uses TRBV9 and TRBJ2-1; no clear D gene. In germline, CDR1 is SGDLS, CDR2 YYNGEE. The CDR3 consists of 13 residues. Deletions cut 0 bases from V and 7 bases from J, with 8 bases between. Supplemented by reference TRBV9 and TRBJ2-1, the full variable domain reads DSGVTQTPKHLITATGQRVTLRCSPRSGDLSVYWYQQSLDQGLQFLIQYYNGEERAKGNILERFSAQQFPDLHSELNLSSLELGDSALYFCASSVGWGNEQFFGPGTRLTVL.

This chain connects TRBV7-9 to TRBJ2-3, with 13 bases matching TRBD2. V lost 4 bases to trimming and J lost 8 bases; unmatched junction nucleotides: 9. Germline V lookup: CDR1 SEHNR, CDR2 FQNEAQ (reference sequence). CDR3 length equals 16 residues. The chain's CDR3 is CASSSHSGTSGTTQYF. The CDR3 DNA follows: TGTGCCAGCAGCTCGCACTCCGGGACTAGCGGGACTACGCAGTATTTT.

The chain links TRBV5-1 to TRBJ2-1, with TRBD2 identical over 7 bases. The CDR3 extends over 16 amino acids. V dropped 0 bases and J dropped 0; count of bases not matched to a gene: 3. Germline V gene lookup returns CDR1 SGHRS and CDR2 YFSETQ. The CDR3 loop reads CASSLEAGPSYNEQFF. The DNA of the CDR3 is TGCGCCAGCAGCTTGGAAGCGGGACCCTCCTACAATGAGCAGTTCTTC.

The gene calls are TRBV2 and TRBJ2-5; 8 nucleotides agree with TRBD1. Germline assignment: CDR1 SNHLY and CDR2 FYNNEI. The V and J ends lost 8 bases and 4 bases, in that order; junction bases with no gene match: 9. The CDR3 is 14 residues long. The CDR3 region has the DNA TGTGCCAGCGGATGGACAGGGTCAGGAGAGACCCAGTACTTC. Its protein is CASGWTGSGETQYF.

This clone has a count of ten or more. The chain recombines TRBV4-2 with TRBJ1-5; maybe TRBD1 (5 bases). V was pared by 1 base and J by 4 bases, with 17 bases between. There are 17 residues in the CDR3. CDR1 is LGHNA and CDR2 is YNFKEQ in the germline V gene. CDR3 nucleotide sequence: TGTGCCAGCAGCCAAGCGATGGGGGAGGTCCCGAATCAGCCCCAGCATTTT. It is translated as CASSQAMGEVPNQPQHF.

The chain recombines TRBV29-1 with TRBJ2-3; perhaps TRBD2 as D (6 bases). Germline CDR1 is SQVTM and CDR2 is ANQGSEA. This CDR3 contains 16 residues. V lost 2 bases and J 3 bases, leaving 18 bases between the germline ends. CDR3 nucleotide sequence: TGCAGCGTTGAAAGGCGGGGTCATATCAGTACAGATACGCAGTATTTT. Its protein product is CSVERRGHISTDTQYF.

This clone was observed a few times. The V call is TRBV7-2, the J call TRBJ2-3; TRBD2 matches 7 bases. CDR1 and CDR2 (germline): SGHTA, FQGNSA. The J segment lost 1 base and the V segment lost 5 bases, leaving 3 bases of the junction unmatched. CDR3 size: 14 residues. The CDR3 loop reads CASSPSGRTDTQYF. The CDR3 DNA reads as TGTGCCAGCAGCCCTAGCGGACGCACAGATACGCAGTATTTT.